This T cell receptor beta chain was documented in a study of T cells in Graves' hyperthyroidism and ophthalmopathy. The V gene's germline CDR1 is SQVTM and CDR2 ANQGSEA. With 4 bases removed from V and 2 bases from J, the gap between germline ends came to 7 bases. The CDR3 is 12 amino acids. Amplification of TCR beta CDR3 regions was performed using RNA transcripts as template. Carried out on the TCR CDR3, a first-round RT-PCR used the HTBI primer set. TCRdb itself ran the multiplex PCR reads through MiXCR, one entry per CDR3 protein. The sample has nearly 600,000 distinct CDR3 sequences, 11% to 15% seen once. This clonotype was found a few times. Diagnosis of hyperthyroidism was new in patients aged 18 to 65, and its duration was under 2 months. The study excluded patients with uncontrolled infection, other autoimmune disease, pregnancy or lactation. Blood was obtained at the first hyperthyroidism diagnosis, which preceded any ophthalmopathy symptoms.

This TCR was sampled from a woman aged 30 to 39 with Graves' hyperthyroidism that later progressed to Graves' ophthalmopathy. Sequencing used blood. V and J are TRBV29-1 and TRBJ2-3, with unresolved D. This CDR3 reads CSVGSITDTQYF. CDR3 nucleotide sequence: TGCAGCGTTGGGTCCATCACAGATACGCAGTATTTT.